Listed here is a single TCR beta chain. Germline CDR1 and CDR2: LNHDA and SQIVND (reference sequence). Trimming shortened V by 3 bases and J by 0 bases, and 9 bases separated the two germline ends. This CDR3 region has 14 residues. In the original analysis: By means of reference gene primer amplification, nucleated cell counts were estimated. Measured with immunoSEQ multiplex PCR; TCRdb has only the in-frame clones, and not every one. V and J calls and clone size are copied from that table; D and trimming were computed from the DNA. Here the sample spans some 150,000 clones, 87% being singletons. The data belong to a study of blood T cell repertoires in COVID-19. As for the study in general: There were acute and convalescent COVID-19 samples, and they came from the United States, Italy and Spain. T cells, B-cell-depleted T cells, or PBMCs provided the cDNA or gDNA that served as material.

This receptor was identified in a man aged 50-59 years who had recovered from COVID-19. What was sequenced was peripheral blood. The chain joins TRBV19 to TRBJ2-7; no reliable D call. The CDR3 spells CASSMRISSYEQYF. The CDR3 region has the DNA TGTGCCAGTAGTATGAGAATTAGCTCCTACGAGCAGTACTTC.